Given below is one TCR beta chain in context. Its specificity is not known. The source of the sample is a study of CD8 T cells in ankylosing spondylitis. Study-level findings and limits: Apparently characteristic of ankylosing spondylitis blood was a TCR beta motif (fewer than ten highly homologous variants). The authors found the disease-linked clones to be CD8+ and relatively rare in peripheral blood. Both synovial fluid and blood in reactive arthritis had previously been reported to carry some motif variants.

Preparation of TCR beta libraries was done by quantitative 5'-RACE with molecular barcodes. A single record per CDR3 protein comes from TCRdb applying MiXCR to the 5' RACE reads. The data show roughly 170,000 distinct CDR3 sequences, 9.8% seen once. The CDR3 has 17 residues. Germline CDR1 and CDR2: LGHDT and YNNKEL (reference sequence). The V and J ends lost 1 base and 0 bases respectively, with 16 bases between them. The genes are TRBV3-1 and TRBJ2-7; no definite D call. The sequenced sample consisted of blood, either unsorted or a sorted T cell fraction (not recorded which). The source of this sequence is a female donor with ankylosing spondylitis or in good health (not recorded which). CDR3 coding DNA: TGTGCCAGCAGCCAAGTTCTCGGCGGTCAGAGCTCCTACGAGCAGTACTTC. It specifies CASSQVLGGQSSYEQYF.